Sequencing of this TCR beta chain was carried out in a study of graft-versus-host responses after intestinal transplantation. General study points: Marrow from the recipient contained GvH clones, some of which had appeared first in ileum or blood. The study found high graft-versus-host to host-versus-graft clonal ratios in allografts of patients with graft-donor T cell macrochimerism. Early after transplant, HvG clones declined as circulating GvH clones peaked.

As for this clone: The target antigen is unknown.

This CDR3 is 13 amino acids long. CDR1 and CDR2 (germline): SEHNR, FQNEAQ (reference sequence). J gave up 6 bases and V 2 bases, and 4 bases lay outside the gene matches. TCRdb's table, derived via immunoSEQ multiplex PCR, lists solely in-frame clones and lacks some. The sample has about 9,600 clones; 80% to 95% are singletons. The sample here was PBMCs, taken approximately 40 days after intestinal transplantation. This TCR derives from a human patient who received an intestinal transplant, so some T cells may come from the graft donor. The rearrangement uses TRBV7-9 and TRBJ2-7, with TRBD1 matching over 7 bases. As DNA, the CDR3 is TGTGCCAGCAGCTTAAGGGGGCCCCTCGAGCAGTACTTC. This encodes CASSLRGPLEQYF.